The 25 T cell receptor beta chains below all came from one sample that was sequenced in a study of blood T cell repertoires in COVID-19 (dated by TCRdb to 2018 to 2020). The protocol used for the library was the immunoSEQ multiplex PCR assay. In its TCRdb copy, this immuneACCESS table keeps in-frame sequences only and misses some clones. Where compared with another copy, unresolved V genes explain less than half of these, and the others have no known cause. The sample table records 200,000 to 250,000 clones; 70% to 85% of these occur just once. About 15% of the sample goes to the ten largest clones. The sample consisted of PBMCs or T cells enriched from blood (not recorded which). These receptors came from a man in his forties who had recovered from COVID-19.

J is TRBJ1-6 and V is TRBV5-6; D possibly corresponds to TRBD1 (6 bases). This CDR3 is built from 15 residues. Germline values: CDR1 SGHDT, CDR2 YYEEEE. The V end lost 2 bases, the J end lost 6 bases, and 12 bases lay between the germline ends. The CDR3 coding sequence is TGTGCCAGCAGCTTTAATGGACAGACTAATTCACCCCTCCACTTT. Translated, it gives CASSFNGQTNSPLHF.

This chain uses TRBV19 with TRBJ2-7; maybe TRBD2 (6 bases). The length of the CDR3 is 17 residues. V lost 4 bases, J lost 0 bases, and 19 bases lay in between. Germline V gene data show CDR1 as LNHDA and CDR2 as SQIVND (reference sequence). The CDR3 reads CASSNLGWAGLSYEQYF. CDR3 nucleotide sequence: TGTGCCAGTAGTAACTTAGGGTGGGCGGGACTCTCCTACGAGCAGTACTTC.

The chain links TRBV30 to TRBJ1-2; D is unresolved. The germline V gene encodes CDR1 GTSNPN and CDR2 SVGIG (reference sequence). This CDR3 contains 9 residues. V was trimmed by 6 bases and J by 5 bases, leaving 4 bases between them. The CDR3, as DNA: TGTGCCTGTTCTTATGGCTACACCTTC. Translating gives CACSYGYTF.

The V gene is TRBV18, the J gene TRBJ1-2, with TRBD1 identical over 7 bases. CDR3 length equals 14 residues. The germline gives CDR1 KGHSH, CDR2 LQKENI. The V and J ends lost 6 bases and 4 bases, in that order; junction bases with no gene match: 8. CDR3 nucleotide sequence: TGTGCCAGCTCGTCCGACAGGGAATCCTATGGCTACACCTTC. It translates to CASSSDRESYGYTF.

This clone was detected only once. This rearrangement joins TRBV9 to TRBJ1-2; 10 bases match TRBD1. V lost 5 bases, J lost 7 bases, and 8 bases stayed unmatched. Germline V gene sequence: CDR1 SGDLS, CDR2 YYNGEE. This CDR3 has 14 amino acids. The CDR3 DNA reads TGTGCCAGCAGAAATTTGGACAGGGGGTTTGGCTACACCTTC. Translated, it gives CASRNLDRGFGYTF.

The rearrangement links TRBV2 to TRBJ1-5; TRBD1 agrees at 8 bases. CDR3 length: 16 residues. Germline values: CDR1 SNHLY, CDR2 FYNNEI. After removal of 6 bases from V and 1 base from J, the junction contained 8 bases not matched to a gene. CDR3 protein: CASRAKGQASNQPQHF. In DNA form, the CDR3 reads TGTGCCAGCAGGGCAAAGGGACAGGCGAGCAATCAGCCCCAGCATTTT. Variable domain in full (rest from reference TRBV2 and TRBJ1-5): EPEVTQTPSHQVTQMGQEVILRCVPISNHLYFYWYRQILGQKVEFLVSFYNNEISEKSEIFDDQFSVERPDGSNFTLKIRSTKLEDSAMYFCASRAKGQASNQPQHFGDGTRLSIL.

The chain joins TRBV6-5 to TRBJ1-2, with D possibly being TRBD1 (6 bases). Per the germline V gene, CDR1 is MNHEY and CDR2 is SVGAGI. CDR3 length: 15 amino acids. V was clipped by 5 bases and J by 4 bases, with 17 bases between them. The CDR3 DNA reads TGTGCCAGCAGTACACAGGGTGCCGGTCTCTATGGCTACACCTTC. This gives the protein CASSTQGAGLYGYTF.

The chain employs TRBV7-9 and TRBJ1-2, with a possible D match to TRBD1 (5 bases). The CDR3 extends over 14 amino acids. The V end lost 3 bases, the J end lost 8 bases, and 16 bases lay between the germline ends. Germline V gives CDR1 SEHNR, CDR2 FQNEAQ (reference sequence). The CDR3 loop is CASSLGQGLEGYTF. Written as DNA, the CDR3 is TGTGCCAGCAGCTTGGGCCAGGGCTTGGAGGGCTACACCTTC. The complete variable domain, with remaining parts taken from reference TRBV7-9 and TRBJ1-2, reads DTGVSQNPRHKITKRGQNVTFRCDPISEHNRLYWYRQTLGQGPEFLTYFQNEAQLEKSRLLSDRFSAERPKGSFSTLEIQRTEQGDSAMYLCASSLGQGLEGYTFGSGTRLTVV.

This chain joins TRBV7-2 and TRBJ2-3; 14 nucleotides match TRBD2. The V gene end was trimmed by 6 bases and the J gene end by 0 bases; junction bases not matched to a gene: 5. Germline CDR1 and CDR2: SGHTA and FQGNSA. This CDR3 is built from 17 residues. The DNA for the CDR3 is TGTGCCAGCAGTCGGACTAGCGGGGGGTATAGCACAGATACGCAGTATTTT. Amino acids: CASSRTSGGYSTDTQYF.

The V and J genes are TRBV4-2 and TRBJ2-7; D perhaps matches TRBD1 (5 bases). CDR3 size: 17 residues. CDR1 LGHNA and CDR2 YNFKEQ come from the germline V gene. V gave up 1 base and J gave up 3 bases, with 19 bases separating them. The CDR3: CASSQAPSTEPGYEQYF. Here the CDR3 DNA reads TGTGCCAGCAGCCAAGCCCCCTCGACAGAGCCAGGCTACGAGCAGTACTTC.

The V call is TRBV6-5, the J call TRBJ2-2, with 7 bases that match TRBD2. J gave up 6 bases and V 5 bases, and 9 bases lay outside the gene matches. This CDR3 region has 15 residues. CDR1 and CDR2 (germline): MNHEY, SVGAGI. The CDR3 bases are TGTGCCAGCAGTCCTCCCGGGACTAAGGCCGGGGAGCTGTTTTTT. This codes for CASSPPGTKAGELFF.

This chain connects TRBV7-2 to TRBJ2-7, with 9 bases identical to TRBD2. In germline, CDR1 is SGHTA, CDR2 FQGNSA. V lost 5 bases to trimming and J lost 1 base; unmatched junction nucleotides: 15. CDR3 length: 18 amino acids. The CDR3 here is CASSGKGLANPASYEQYF. The CDR3 nucleotides are TGTGCCAGCAGCGGCAAGGGACTAGCCAACCCCGCGTCCTACGAGCAGTACTTC.

The chain joins TRBV6-5 to TRBJ2-1; 15 bases match TRBD2. Germline V gives CDR1 MNHEY, CDR2 SVGAGI. This CDR3 is 15 amino acids long. J gave up 5 bases and V 7 bases, and 3 bases lay outside the gene matches. In DNA form, the CDR3 reads TGTGCCAGCAATGGACTAGCGGGAGGGCACAATGAGCAGTTCTTC. Protein sequence: CASNGLAGGHNEQFF.

The chain recombines TRBV4-2 with TRBJ1-6, with D tentatively TRBD1 (6 bases). Germline V gene data show CDR1 as LGHNA and CDR2 as YNFKEQ. The CDR3 has 18 amino acids. The germline V and J ends were trimmed by 0 bases and 0 bases, with 12 bases remaining between them. The CDR3: CASSQDPGHSSYNSPLHF. The CDR3 nucleotides read TGTGCCAGCAGCCAAGATCCGGGACACTCCTCCTATAATTCACCCCTCCACTTT.

The rearrangement uses TRBV30 and TRBJ2-1; TRBD2 matches 7 bases. After removal of 5 bases from V and 0 bases from J, the junction contained 4 bases not matched to a gene. The CDR3 totals 14 residues. Germline V gene data show CDR1 as GTSNPN and CDR2 as SVGIG (reference sequence). CDR3 nucleotide sequence: TGTGCCTGGGGACTAGAAAGCTCCTACAATGAGCAGTTCTTC. Protein sequence: CAWGLESSYNEQFF.

The chain employs TRBV28 and TRBJ1-1, with a possible D match to TRBD1 (5 bases). Trimming removed 3 bases from V and 1 base from J, with 9 bases in between. From germline, CDR1 is MDHEN and CDR2 SYDVKM. The CDR3 runs 14 residues. The CDR3 DNA sequence: TGTGCCAGCAGTTTGGAGGGGCGGAACACTGAAGCTTTCTTT. Translation: CASSLEGRNTEAFF.

This chain joins TRBV5-4 and TRBJ2-5, with a tentative D call TRBD1 (6 bases). In germline, CDR1 is SGHNT, CDR2 YYREEE (reference sequence). Trimming removed 3 bases from V and 4 bases from J, with 16 bases in between. The length of the CDR3 is 15 residues. The DNA of the CDR3 is TGTGCCAGCAGCTCCCCGAGGGGGAGAGGAGAGACCCAGTACTTC. Encoded protein: CASSSPRGRGETQYF.

V and J are TRBV4-2 and TRBJ1-2, with 7 bases fitting TRBD1. Germline values: CDR1 LGHNA, CDR2 YNFKEQ. The CDR3 is 16 amino acids. After removal of 0 bases from V and 8 bases from J, the junction contained 12 bases not matched to a gene. The CDR3 region is CASSQDLLMDRPGYTF. CDR3 nucleotides: TGTGCCAGCAGCCAAGATCTTCTCATGGACAGGCCGGGCTACACCTTC.

Only one count was recorded for this clone. The rearrangement joins TRBV7-2 to TRBJ2-6, with D possibly being TRBD1 (5 bases). Germline values: CDR1 SGHTA, CDR2 FQGNSA. There are 17 residues in the CDR3. Trimming stripped 0 bases from V and 0 bases from J, with 9 bases between. CDR3 region: CASSLAHRPSGANVLTF. Here the CDR3 DNA reads TGTGCCAGCAGCTTAGCACACAGGCCCTCTGGGGCCAACGTCCTGACTTTC. Full variable domain (missing parts from reference TRBV7-2 and TRBJ2-6): GAGVSQSPSNKVTEKGKDVELRCDPISGHTALYWYRQSLGQGLEFLIYFQGNSAPDKSGLPSDRFSAERTGGSVSTLTIQRTQQEDSAVYLCASSLAHRPSGANVLTFGAGSRLTVL.

The chain recombines TRBV9 with TRBJ1-4; D ambiguous. V was trimmed by 3 bases and J by 6 bases, leaving 12 bases between them. Germline CDR1 reads SGDLS; CDR2 reads YYNGEE. There are 14 residues in the CDR3. In DNA form, the CDR3 reads TGTGCCAGCAGCGGGAGGGATTCGGATGAAAAACTGTTTTTT. Encoded protein: CASSGRDSDEKLFF.

The chain combines TRBV9 with TRBJ1-2; the D gene is possibly TRBD1 (6 bases). The CDR3 is 15 residues long. Germline assignment: CDR1 SGDLS and CDR2 YYNGEE. V shed 0 bases and J shed 0 bases, with 9 bases lying between them. The CDR3 coding sequence is TGTGCCAGCAGCGTAGATAGGGGGACTAACTATGGCTACACCTTC. Protein product: CASSVDRGTNYGYTF.

The chain carries TRBV10-3 and TRBJ1-6; no reliable D call. This CDR3 is built from 16 residues. Per germline, CDR1 ENHRY and CDR2 SYGVKD. Trimming shortened V by 8 bases and J by 10 bases, and 24 bases separated the two germline ends. CDR3 coding DNA: TGTGCCATCGGGGTAGAGGAGGGCTCCGTTGGCTCACCCCTCCACTTT. The encoded protein is CAIGVEEGSVGSPLHF.

V and J are TRBV6-1 and TRBJ1-2; D gene ambiguous. V was shortened by 2 bases and J by 1 base, with 11 bases between the two germline ends. The CDR3 is 15 amino acids. CDR1 MNHNS and CDR2 SASEGT come from the germline V gene. The CDR3 DNA follows: TGTGCCAGCAGTGAATGGCACCGACTTAACTATGGCTACACCTTC. Encoded protein: CASSEWHRLNYGYTF.

The J gene is TRBJ2-1, the V gene TRBV4-1; D might be TRBD1 (5 bases). The germline gives CDR1 MGHRA, CDR2 YSYEKL. There are 17 residues in the CDR3. Trimming took off 4 bases at V and 1 base at J, with 17 bases between the two ends. DNA for the CDR3: TGCGCCAGCAGCCGGGGCGGATACAGGCTTTCCTACAATGAGCAGTTCTTC. It is translated as CASSRGGYRLSYNEQFF.

This clone was seen ten or more times. The chain recombines TRBV4-1 with TRBJ1-5; tentatively, D is TRBD1 (5 bases). Germline V gene lookup returns CDR1 MGHRA and CDR2 YSYEKL. V was shortened by 6 bases and J by 7 bases, with 16 bases between the two germline ends. The CDR3 runs 14 residues. This CDR3 is CASSLRMQGQPQHF. CDR3 nucleotide sequence: TGCGCCAGCAGTCTCCGGATGCAGGGCCAGCCCCAGCATTTT.